Shown below are 25 T cell receptor beta chains from a single sample sequenced in a study of esophageal squamous cell carcinoma under preoperative chemotherapy. This sample's time point: before preoperative PTX-NDP chemotherapy. TCRdb processed the PCR reads anew with MiXCR; each CDR3 protein has one entry. The sample carries just over 30,000 distinct CDR3 sequences, around 50% recorded once. This sample was taken from a patient given preoperative chemotherapy. The source is a human donor with esophageal squamous cell carcinoma. The donor label of this sample is uncertain.

The V and J genes are TRBV5-1 and TRBJ2-6; D remains ambiguous. CDR3 size: 14 residues. Germline values: CDR1 SGHRS, CDR2 YFSETQ. V was clipped by 2 bases and J by 1 base, with 4 bases between them. The CDR3 region is CASSLASGANVLTF. As DNA, the CDR3 is TGCGCCAGCAGCTTAGCTTCTGGGGCCAACGTCCTGACTTTC.

This clonotype was seen ten or more times. The chain recombines TRBV6-4 with TRBJ2-6; D gene ambiguous. V lost 8 bases and J 0 bases, leaving 11 bases between the germline ends. CDR1 is MRHNA, CDR2 SNTAGT, per germline. The CDR3 contains 15 residues. CDR3 DNA sequence: TGTGCCAGCTTCGGACGGTTCTCTGGGGCCAACGTCCTGACTTTC. The encoded protein is CASFGRFSGANVLTF.

This chain's CDR3 is CASSTGGVTGAQYF. As DNA, the CDR3 is TGTGCCAGCAGCACAGGGGGGGTCACCGGGGCGCAGTATTTT. This chain uses TRBV7-2 with TRBJ2-3; D possibly corresponds to TRBD1 (8 bases). The CDR3 contains 14 residues. From germline, CDR1 is SGHTA and CDR2 FQGNSA. Trimming took 5 bases from V and 10 from J, leaving 19 bases between them.

Details on this clonotype: A much bigger clone sits one base away, suggesting this may be a read error. The chain uses TRBV7-2 and TRBJ2-1; D not certain. TRBJ2-7 matches the DNA end more closely, so the J call is doubtful. Germline V gene sequence: CDR1 SGHTA, CDR2 FQGNSA. The CDR3 length is 14 residues. CDR3 coding DNA: TGTGCCAGCAGCTTAGCATTCGCCAACAATGAGCAGTACTTC. This sequence encodes CASSLAFANNEQYF.

This chain connects TRBV7-9 to TRBJ1-2; tentatively, D is TRBD1 (5 bases). The CDR3 extends over 15 amino acids. V shed 5 bases and J shed 6 bases, with 19 bases lying between them. In germline, CDR1 is SEHNR, CDR2 FQNEAQ (reference sequence). This chain's CDR3 is CASSQEGSGLHGYTF. In DNA, the CDR3 is TGTGCCAGCAGCCAAGAGGGGTCAGGGTTGCATGGCTACACCTTC.

This clonotype has only a few counts. The V gene is TRBV7-2, the J gene TRBJ2-1; either TRBD1 or TRBD2 may supply D (6 bases each). CDR3 size: 16 residues. Germline CDR1 and CDR2: SGHTA and FQGNSA. Trimming took 5 bases from V and 4 from J, leaving 18 bases between them. CDR3 sequence (DNA): TGTGCCAGCAGCACCAAGGGGGGCGCGGGGTACAATGAGCAGTTCTTC. Translated, it gives CASSTKGGAGYNEQFF. Looking up the rest from reference TRBV7-2 and TRBJ2-1 gives the full variable domain: GAGVSQSPSNKVTEKGKDVELRCDPISGHTALYWYRQSLGQGLEFLIYFQGNSAPDKSGLPSDRFSAERTGGSVSTLTIQRTQQEDSAVYLCASSTKGGAGYNEQFFGPGTRLTVL.

With respect to this clonotype: At one end, the junction sequence differs from germline, possibly due to a read error. V gene TRBV7-2 combines with J gene TRBJ2-3; maybe TRBD2 (8 bases). CDR1 and CDR2 (germline): SGHTA, FQGNSA. The CDR3 totals 19 residues. The CDR3 is CASSFVGVAGLCGTDTQYF. The CDR3 DNA is TGTGCCAGCAGCTTTGTGGGAGTAGCGGGGCTATGTGGGACAGATACGCAGTACTTT. The variable domain in full, with the rest retrieved from reference TRBV7-2 and TRBJ2-3, is GAGVSQSPSNKVTEKGKDVELRCDPISGHTALYWYRQSLGQGLEFLIYFQGNSAPDKSGLPSDRFSAERTGGSVSTLTIQRTQQEDSAVYLCASSFVGVAGLCGTDTQYFGPGTRLTVL.

The J gene is TRBJ1-1, the V gene TRBV7-8; TRBD1 is a possible D gene (5 bases). With 6 bases removed from V and 1 base from J, the gap between germline ends came to 15 bases. The CDR3 loop spans 15 amino acids. CDR1 is SGHVS and CDR2 is FQNEAQ in the germline V gene. CDR3 protein: CASRHPGGRNTEAFF. Written as DNA, the CDR3 is TGTGCCAGCAGACACCCGGGGGGGAGGAACACTGAAGCTTTCTTT.

As regards this clonotype: A junction end diverges from the germline sequence, so it may reflect a read error. The rearrangement uses TRBV7-2 and TRBJ2-4; TRBD1 agrees at 8 bases. CDR1 and CDR2 (germline): SGHTA, FQGNSA. The CDR3 contains 16 residues. The CDR3 nucleotides read TGTGCCAGCAGCGTGGACAGGGACCGTGTCCAAAACACTCAGTACTTC. This gives the protein CASSVDRDRVQNTQYF.

The gene calls are TRBV7-7 and TRBJ2-5, with TRBD2 as a possible D gene (5 bases). The J call may not be correct, given that the DNA end is closer to TRBJ2-1. CDR1 is SSHAT and CDR2 is FNYEAQ in the germline V gene (reference sequence). The CDR3 is 17 amino acids. The CDR3 region has the DNA TGTGCCAGCAGCTTAGAAGTTCCGGGGAACAGAGACAATGAGCAGTTCTTC. Its translation: CASSLEVPGNRDNEQFF.

As regards this clonotype: One end of the junction is discordant with germline, which a read error may explain. The gene calls are TRBV7-2 and TRBJ2-5; TRBD2 is a possible D gene (6 bases). The CDR3 contains 16 residues. The germline gives CDR1 SGHTA, CDR2 FQGNSA. CDR3 sequence (DNA): TGTGCCAGCGCGGCGCAGGGAGGCAGAGACCAAGATACCCAGTACTTC. It specifies CASAAQGGRDQDTQYF.

This clonotype was recorded only once. The junction departs from the called germline gene at one end, perhaps through a read error. The J gene is TRBJ2-1, the V gene TRBV7-2, with 9 bases fitting TRBD1. The germline CDR1 and CDR2 sequences are SGHTA and FQGNSA. The CDR3 is 15 amino acids. The CDR3 is CASSLGQGRYREQFF. CDR3 sequence (DNA): TGTGCCAGCAGCTTGGGACAGGGCAGATACAGGGAGCAGTTTTTT.

For this clonotype: The junction does not match germline at one end; this may be a read error. The chain couples TRBV6-1 to TRBJ2-3; perhaps TRBD1 as D (6 bases). This CDR3 contains 14 residues. CDR1 and CDR2 from the germline V gene are MNHNS and SASEGT. The CDR3 protein is CASSEGTATNTQYF. The CDR3 region has the DNA TGTGCCAGCAGTGAAGGGACAGCCACAAATACGCAGTACTTT.

Details on this clonotype: At one end the junction does not follow the germline gene, possibly because of a read error. V usage is TRBV12-3 or TRBV12-4 and J usage is TRBJ2-2; no reliable D call. This CDR3 region has 12 residues. CDR3 protein: CAITLNTEELFF. The CDR3 region has the DNA TGTGCAATTACTCTGAACACCGAGGAGCTGTTTTTT.

Only a few counts were recorded for this clonotype. The V call is TRBV11-2, the J call TRBJ2-1; 7 bases fit TRBD2. The J call may not be correct, given that the DNA end is closer to TRBJ2-5. Germline CDR1 reads SGHAT; CDR2 reads FQNNGV. The CDR3 spans 18 residues. CDR3 nucleotides: TGTGCCAGCAGCACCAGTCTCTCGGGGAGCGGGGCCGGGGGGACCCAGTACTTC. Its protein is CASSTSLSGSGAGGTQYF.

This clonotype was seen repeatedly, ten times or more. V is TRBV5-8 and J is TRBJ2-5, with 8 nucleotides matching TRBD1. Germline-derived CDR1 and CDR2 are SGHTS and YDEGEE. The CDR3 extends over 13 amino acids. The trim removed 6 bases at V and 5 bases at J, leaving 6 bases unmatched. For the CDR3, the DNA is TGTGCCAGCATCAGGACAGGGTCGGAGACCCAGTACTTC. Translation gives CASIRTGSETQYF.

On this clonotype itself: The junction shows a germline mismatch at one end, possibly a read error. The V gene is TRBV7-3, the J gene TRBJ2-4; D may match TRBD1 or TRBD2 (6 bases each). The germline gives CDR1 SGHTA, CDR2 FQGTGA. The CDR3 length is 17 residues. The CDR3 sequence is CASSFIPAGRDKNTQYF. CDR3 DNA sequence: TGTGCCAGCAGCTTCATACCGGCGGGACGGGACAAAAACACTCAGTACTTC.

The CDR3: CASTSGGLAKNIQYF. The CDR3 DNA reads TGTGCCAGCACTAGCGGGGGATTAGCCAAAAACATTCAGTACTTC. V gene TRBV11-3 combines with J gene TRBJ2-4, with 10 nucleotides matching TRBD2. There are 15 residues in the CDR3. Unmatched junction bases numbered 3, after V lost 7 bases and J lost 0 bases. Germline loops: CDR1 SGHNT, CDR2 YENEEA. Full variable domain (rest looked up from reference TRBV11-3 and TRBJ2-4): EAGVVQSPRYKIIEKKQPVAFWCNPISGHNTLYWYLQNLGQGPELLIRYENEEAVDDSQLPKDRFSAERLKGVDSTLKIQPAELGDSAVYLCASTSGGLAKNIQYFGAGTRLSVL.

This CDR3 is CASRASTGGTAYGYTF. Written as DNA, the CDR3 is TGTGCCAGCAGGGCCTCCACAGGGGGCACCGCTTATGGCTACACCTTC. This chain uses TRBV6-1 with TRBJ1-2; 9 bases agree with TRBD1. Trimming removed 6 bases from V and 5 bases from J; junction bases left unmatched: 13. Germline V lookup: CDR1 MNHNS, CDR2 SASEGT. This CDR3 has 16 amino acids.

The chain has TRBV12-3 or TRBV12-4 and TRBJ2-2, with TRBD1 as a possible D gene (6 bases). This CDR3 contains 14 residues. Trimming left V 5 bases short and J 6 bases short, with 13 bases between. The CDR3 sequence: CASSVTGLAGELFF. For the CDR3, the DNA is TGTGCCAGCAGTGTCACAGGGTTGGCCGGGGAGCTGTTTTTT.

This clonotype was counted a single time. This rearrangement joins TRBV6-1 to TRBJ2-3, with D perhaps matching TRBD1 (7 bases). Judging by the DNA end, TRBJ2-7 fits better; the J call may be wrong. CDR1 and CDR2 from the germline V gene are MNHNS and SASEGT. This CDR3 has 17 residues. CDR3 region: CASSEGAGGSSYNEQYF. CDR3 DNA sequence: TGTGCCAGCAGTGAAGGAGCAGGGGGGAGCTCCTACAATGAGCAGTACTTC.

In its sample, this clonotype was seen once. Since the CDR3 does not end with the conserved phenylalanine or tryptophan, this likely comes from a read error. The V gene is TRBV7-9, the J gene TRBJ2-5; 11 bases match TRBD2. The DNA end lines up better with TRBJ2-1; the J call may be wrong. This CDR3 has 16 amino acids. Germline V lookup: CDR1 SEHNR, CDR2 FQNEAQ (reference sequence). In nucleotides, the CDR3 is TGTGCCAGCAGCGCCCCGACTAGCGGGATAACAACGACCCAGTTCTCG. Translating gives CASSAPTSGITTTQFS.

The chain has TRBV11-3 and TRBJ2-1, with 7 bases matching TRBD1. The V segment lost 7 bases and the J segment 4 bases; nucleotides outside the gene matches: 16. CDR1 SGHNT and CDR2 YENEEA come from the germline V gene. The CDR3 consists of 17 residues. The CDR3 coding sequence is TGTGCCAGCATTACCAGGCCACCAGGACAGGTTTACAATGAGCAGTTCTTC. Amino acid sequence: CASITRPPGQVYNEQFF.

The chain joins TRBV12-3 or TRBV12-4 to TRBJ2-3, with 9 bases identical to TRBD1. The closer fit of TRBJ2-5 to the DNA end suggests the J call may be wrong. This CDR3 contains 17 residues. CDR3 protein: CASRPARDRVASETQYF. In DNA form, the CDR3 reads TGTGCCAGCAGGCCAGCGCGGGACAGGGTAGCTTCGGAGACCCAGTACTTC.

In this sample, this clonotype turned up many times. The chain is built from TRBV6-1 and TRBJ2-7, with D possibly being TRBD1 (5 bases). V gave up 7 bases and J gave up 1 base, with 11 bases separating them. Germline CDR1 is MNHNS and CDR2 is SASEGT. CDR3 length: 13 residues. This CDR3 reads CASTPDKSYEQYF. DNA of the CDR3: TGTGCCAGCACCCCGGACAAATCCTACGAGCAGTACTTC.